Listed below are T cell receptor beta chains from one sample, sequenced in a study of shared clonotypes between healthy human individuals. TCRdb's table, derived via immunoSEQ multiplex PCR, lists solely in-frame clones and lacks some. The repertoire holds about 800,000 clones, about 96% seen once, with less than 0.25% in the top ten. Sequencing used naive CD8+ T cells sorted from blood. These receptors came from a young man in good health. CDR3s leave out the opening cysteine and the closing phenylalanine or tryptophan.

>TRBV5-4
ASSTGTLEIRF
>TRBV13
ASSREGAPYEQY
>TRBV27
ASSLEGPSYEQY
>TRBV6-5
ASSYSWNYEQY
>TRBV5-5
ASSLRFLETQY
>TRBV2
ASSLSSGRADAIAKNIQY
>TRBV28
ASRPGVSSYNEQF
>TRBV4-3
ASSQSFLAGVNEQF
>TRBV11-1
ASSIGGPFYEQY
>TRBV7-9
ASSGTLGLSNQPQH